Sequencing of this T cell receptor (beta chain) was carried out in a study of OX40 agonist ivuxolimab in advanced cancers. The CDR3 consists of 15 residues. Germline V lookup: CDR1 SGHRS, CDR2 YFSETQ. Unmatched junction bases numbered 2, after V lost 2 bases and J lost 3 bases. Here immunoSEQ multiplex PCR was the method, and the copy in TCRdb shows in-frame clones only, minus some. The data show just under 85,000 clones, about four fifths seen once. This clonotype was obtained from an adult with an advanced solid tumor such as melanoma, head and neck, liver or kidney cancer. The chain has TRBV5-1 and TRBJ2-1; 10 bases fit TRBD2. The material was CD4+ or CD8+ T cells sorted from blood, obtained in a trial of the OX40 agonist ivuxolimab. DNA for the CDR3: TGCGCCAGCAGCTTCATAGCGGGGGGCTACAATGAGCAGTTCTTC. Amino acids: CASSFIAGGYNEQFF.